These 17 T cell receptor beta chains were sequenced from one sample in a study of Graves' ophthalmopathy and Graves' hyperthyroidism. CDR3 regions of TCR beta were amplified from RNA transcripts. HTBI primers were used in a first-round RT-PCR, which preceded a second-round multiplex PCR. TCRdb re-called the multiplex PCR reads with MiXCR, one entry per CDR3 protein. The data show approximately 210,000 distinct CDR3 sequences, around 30% seen once. Sequencing input: peripheral blood. All receptors come from a man aged 50-60 years with Graves' ophthalmopathy.

This clonotype was recorded many times. The chain recombines TRBV12-5 with TRBJ1-1; 7 nucleotides match TRBD1. Germline V gives CDR1 LGHNT, CDR2 FRNRAP. The junction had 7 bases not matched to a gene; V was cut back by 5 bases and J by 1 base. The CDR3 loop spans 15 amino acids. This chain's CDR3 is CASGELGGGNTEAFF. In nucleotides, the CDR3 is TGTGCTAGTGGTGAACTAGGGGGCGGGAACACTGAAGCTTTCTTT.

The V and J genes are TRBV28 and TRBJ2-4; D remains ambiguous. This CDR3 has 14 residues. V lost 5 bases and J lost 4, with 12 bases in between. In germline, CDR1 is MDHEN, CDR2 SYDVKM. Here the CDR3 reads CASSTLERKNIQYF. The CDR3 nucleotides are TGTGCCAGCAGTACCCTGGAGAGGAAAAACATTCAGTACTTC.

The chain has TRBV20-1 and TRBJ2-7; 8 bases are a match to TRBD2. The germline CDR1 and CDR2 sequences are DFQATT and SNEGSKA (reference sequence). The V and J ends lost 2 bases and 7 bases, in that order; junction bases with no gene match: 10. This CDR3 has 14 amino acids. The CDR3 bases are TGCAGTGCTAGAAAAGCGGGAGCGTCGGGGGAGCAGTACTTC. Translation: CSARKAGASGEQYF.

V usage is TRBV28 and J usage is TRBJ1-5; D call uncertain. CDR1 is MDHEN, CDR2 SYDVKM, per germline. This CDR3 contains 14 residues. The V end was cut by 2 bases, the J end by 5 bases, with 10 bases between. CDR3 DNA: TGTGCCAGCAGTTTAAACAGCAGATATCAGCCCCAGCATTTT. Amino acid sequence: CASSLNSRYQPQHF. Full variable domain (rest looked up from reference TRBV28 and TRBJ1-5): DVKVTQSSRYLVKRTGEKVFLECVQDMDHENMFWYRQDPGLGLRLIYFSYDVKMKEKGDIPEGYSVSREKKERFSLILESASTNQTSMYLCASSLNSRYQPQHFGDGTRLSIL.

This clonotype showed up many times. CDR3 loop: CASSIKGGRFETQYF. In nucleotides, the CDR3 is TGTGCCAGTAGTATTAAGGGCGGTAGATTTGAGACCCAGTACTTC. The chain joins TRBV19 to TRBJ2-5; D not resolved. This CDR3 is 15 amino acids long. With 3 bases removed from V and 5 bases from J, the gap between germline ends came to 16 bases. The V gene's germline CDR1 is LNHDA and CDR2 SQIVND (reference sequence).

This clonotype occurred many times. The rearrangement joins TRBV20-1 to TRBJ2-2; 13 bases agree with TRBD2. The V gene's germline CDR1 is DFQATT and CDR2 SNEGSKA (reference sequence). V gave up 6 bases and J gave up 6 bases; unmatched junction bases: 4. The CDR3 loop spans 14 amino acids. This chain's CDR3 is CSAGLAGAAGELFF. The CDR3 DNA sequence: TGCAGTGCAGGACTAGCGGGAGCGGCCGGGGAGCTGTTTTTT.

This clonotype was found many times. The gene calls are TRBV24-1 and TRBJ2-7, with 11 bases identical to TRBD2. J was trimmed by 5 bases and V by 4 bases; bases with no gene match: 6. The CDR3 is 15 amino acids. Germline CDR1 and CDR2: KGHDR and SFDVKD. This CDR3 is CATSDLAGGAHEQYF. The CDR3 DNA is TGTGCCACCAGTGACCTAGCGGGAGGCGCCCACGAGCAGTACTTC.

CDR3 amino acids: CASTGPGASYEQYF. In nucleotides, the CDR3 is TGTGCCAGTACGGGTCCAGGGGCGTCCTACGAGCAGTACTTC. This chain connects TRBV2 to TRBJ2-7; tentatively, D is TRBD1 (6 bases). V was cut by 9 bases and J by 1 base, with 16 bases left in between. This CDR3 contains 14 residues. Per germline, CDR1 SNHLY and CDR2 FYNNEI.

This clonotype was seen repeatedly, ten times or more. J is TRBJ1-1 and V is TRBV20-1; D call uncertain. Trimming stripped 0 bases from V and 6 bases from J, with 8 bases between. CDR3 size: 12 residues. The germline V gene has CDR1 DFQATT and CDR2 SNEGSKA (reference sequence). CDR3 protein: CSARDAGSEAFF. As DNA, the CDR3 is TGCAGTGCTAGAGACGCAGGTTCTGAAGCTTTCTTT.

This clonotype was seen ten or more times. The rearrangement links TRBV15 to TRBJ2-2; unclear D gene. The CDR3 has 12 residues. Deletions cut 4 bases from V and 7 bases from J, with 7 bases between. The germline CDR1 and CDR2 sequences are LNHNV and YYDKDF (reference sequence). The CDR3 sequence is CATSMVGGELFF. The DNA of the CDR3 is TGTGCCACCAGCATGGTGGGCGGGGAGCTGTTTTTT.

This clonotype was seen many times. As DNA, the CDR3 is TGTGCCAGCAGCTTAGTGGTAGCGGGATCGGGTGGACGACTACGCGAGCAGTACTTC. This translates into CASSLVVAGSGGRLREQYF. The V and J genes are TRBV7-2 and TRBJ2-7; TRBD2 aligns across 8 bases. V shed 1 base, J shed 6 bases, and the junction held 20 bases outside the gene matches. Germline loops: CDR1 SGHTA, CDR2 FQGNSA. This CDR3 region has 19 residues.

This clonotype was detected many times. The chain couples TRBV28 to TRBJ2-5; TRBD1 aligns across 8 bases. J gave up 5 bases and V 4 bases, and 3 bases lay outside the gene matches. This CDR3 region has 13 residues. Looked up from germline, CDR1 is MDHEN and CDR2 is SYDVKM. The CDR3 spells CASSSGGRETQYF. In nucleotides, the CDR3 is TGTGCCAGCAGTTCAGGGGGCCGGGAGACCCAGTACTTC.

The table lists this clonotype with many counts. DNA of the CDR3: TGTGCCTGGCGGGGGTTGAACACTGAAGCTTTCTTT. It is translated as CAWRGLNTEAFF. V and J are TRBV11-2 and TRBJ1-1, with D possibly being TRBD1 (5 bases). Per the germline V gene, CDR1 is SGHAT and CDR2 is FQNNGV. CDR3 length: 12 amino acids. V was clipped by 11 bases and J by 0 bases, with 10 bases between them. The whole variable domain, remainder taken from reference TRBV11-2 and TRBJ1-1, is EAGVAQSPRYKIIEKRQSVAFWCNPISGHATLYWYQQILGQGPKLLIQFQNNGVVDDSQLPKDRFSAERLKGVDSTLKIQPAKLEDSAVYLCAWRGLNTEAFFGQGTRLTVV.

This chain uses TRBV12-3 or TRBV12-4 with TRBJ1-5; weak D call: TRBD1 (6 bases). Trimming shortened V by 7 bases and J by 3 bases, and 13 bases separated the two germline ends. The length of the CDR3 is 14 residues. The CDR3 DNA reads as TGTGCCAGCAAAGTCTCAGGGGTCAATCAGCCCCAGCATTTT. It specifies CASKVSGVNQPQHF.

The chain recombines TRBV3-1 with TRBJ2-7; 8 positions agree with TRBD2. This CDR3 is built from 17 residues. Losses at the gene ends were 2 bases for V and 5 bases for J; bases not matched to a gene: 14. Germline V gene lookup returns CDR1 LGHDT and CDR2 YNNKEL (reference sequence). The CDR3 region is CASSQPSAGTSNHEQYF. The CDR3 DNA sequence: TGTGCCAGCAGCCAACCAAGTGCCGGGACTAGTAACCACGAGCAGTACTTC.

In DNA, the CDR3 is TGTGCCAGCAGTGTCCTCGGACCTCGGGGGACAATGTCCGGGGAGCTGTTTTTT. It specifies CASSVLGPRGTMSGELFF. This chain uses TRBV27 with TRBJ2-2, with D perhaps matching TRBD1 or TRBD2 (6 bases each). The germline gives CDR1 MNHEY, CDR2 SMNVEV (reference sequence). The V end was cut by 5 bases, the J end by 6 bases, with 25 bases between. The length of the CDR3 is 18 residues.

There are a few counts of this clonotype. The J gene is TRBJ2-5, the V gene TRBV24-1; D remains ambiguous. V dropped 2 bases and J dropped 4 bases, with 4 bases sitting between them. The CDR3 is 12 amino acids. Germline lookup yields CDR1 KGHDR and CDR2 SFDVKD. CDR3 bases: TGTGCCACCAGTGATTACAGAGAGACCCAGTACTTC. Amino acids: CATSDYRETQYF.